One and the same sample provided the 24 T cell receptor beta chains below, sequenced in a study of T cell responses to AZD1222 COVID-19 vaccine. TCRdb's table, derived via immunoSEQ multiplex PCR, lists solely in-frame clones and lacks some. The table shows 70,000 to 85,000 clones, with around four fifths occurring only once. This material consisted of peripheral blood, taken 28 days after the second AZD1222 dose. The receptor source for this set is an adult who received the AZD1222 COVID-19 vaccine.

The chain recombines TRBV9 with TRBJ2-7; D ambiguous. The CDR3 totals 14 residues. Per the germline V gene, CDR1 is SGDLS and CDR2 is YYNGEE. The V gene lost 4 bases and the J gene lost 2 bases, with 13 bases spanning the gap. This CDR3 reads CASSPRASTYEQYF. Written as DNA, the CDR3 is TGTGCCAGCAGCCCTAGGGCGTCGACCTACGAGCAGTACTTC.

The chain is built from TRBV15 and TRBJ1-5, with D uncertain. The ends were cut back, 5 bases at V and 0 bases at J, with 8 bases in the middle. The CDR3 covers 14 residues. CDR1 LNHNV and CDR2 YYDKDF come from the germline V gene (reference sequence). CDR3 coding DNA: TGTGCCACCAGCCGGACGGATAGCAATCAGCCCCAGCATTTT. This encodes CATSRTDSNQPQHF.

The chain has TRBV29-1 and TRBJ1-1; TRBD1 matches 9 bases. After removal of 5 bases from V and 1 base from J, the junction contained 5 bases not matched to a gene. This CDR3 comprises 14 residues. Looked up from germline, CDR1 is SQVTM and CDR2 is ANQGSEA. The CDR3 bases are TGCAGCGTTTCGACAGGGGGGGAGAACACTGAAGCTTTCTTT. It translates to CSVSTGGENTEAFF.

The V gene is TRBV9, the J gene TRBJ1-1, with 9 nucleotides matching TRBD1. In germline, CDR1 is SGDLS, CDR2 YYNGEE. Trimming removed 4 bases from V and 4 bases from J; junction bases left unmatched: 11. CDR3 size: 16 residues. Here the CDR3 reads CASSPGEQGAGTEAFF. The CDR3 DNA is TGTGCCAGCAGCCCAGGGGAACAGGGGGCGGGCACTGAAGCTTTCTTT.

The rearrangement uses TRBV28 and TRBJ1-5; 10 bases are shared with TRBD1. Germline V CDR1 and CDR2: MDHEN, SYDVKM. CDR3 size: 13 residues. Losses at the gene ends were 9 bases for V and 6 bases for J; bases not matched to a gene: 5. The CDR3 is CASDRGLVQPQHF. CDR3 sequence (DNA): TGTGCCAGTGACAGGGGGCTGGTTCAGCCCCAGCATTTT.

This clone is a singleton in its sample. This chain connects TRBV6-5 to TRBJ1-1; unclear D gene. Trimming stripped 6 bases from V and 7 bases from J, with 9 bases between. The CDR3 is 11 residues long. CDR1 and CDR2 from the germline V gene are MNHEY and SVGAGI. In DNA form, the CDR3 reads TGTGCCAGCAGCCGGGCGGGTGAAGCTTTCTTT. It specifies CASSRAGEAFF.

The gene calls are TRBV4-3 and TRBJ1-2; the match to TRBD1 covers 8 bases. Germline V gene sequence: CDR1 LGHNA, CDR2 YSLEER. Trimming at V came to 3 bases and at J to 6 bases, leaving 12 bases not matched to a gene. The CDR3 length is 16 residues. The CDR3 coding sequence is TGCGCCAGCAGCCACCCCTCACGACAGGGGAGCGATGGCTACACCTTC. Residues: CASSHPSRQGSDGYTF.

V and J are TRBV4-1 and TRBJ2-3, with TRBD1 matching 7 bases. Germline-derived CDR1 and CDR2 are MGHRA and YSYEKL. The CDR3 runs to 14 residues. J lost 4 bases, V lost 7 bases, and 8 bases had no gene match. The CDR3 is CASKQGLGSDTQYF. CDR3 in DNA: TGCGCCAGCAAACAGGGGTTAGGATCAGATACGCAGTATTTT.

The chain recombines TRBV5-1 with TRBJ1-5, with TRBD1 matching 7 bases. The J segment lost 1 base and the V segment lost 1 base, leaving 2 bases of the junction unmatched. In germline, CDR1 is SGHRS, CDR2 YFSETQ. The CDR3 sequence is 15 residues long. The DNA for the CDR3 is TGCGCCAGCAGCTTGACAGGGGAGAGCAATCAGCCCCAGCATTTT. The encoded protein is CASSLTGESNQPQHF.

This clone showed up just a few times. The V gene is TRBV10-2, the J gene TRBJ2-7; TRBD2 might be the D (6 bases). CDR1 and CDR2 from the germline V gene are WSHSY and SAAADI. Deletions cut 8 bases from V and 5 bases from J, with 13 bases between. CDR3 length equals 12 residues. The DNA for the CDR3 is TGCGCCAGCCGGGACTCTTTCCACGAGCAGTACTTC. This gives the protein CASRDSFHEQYF.

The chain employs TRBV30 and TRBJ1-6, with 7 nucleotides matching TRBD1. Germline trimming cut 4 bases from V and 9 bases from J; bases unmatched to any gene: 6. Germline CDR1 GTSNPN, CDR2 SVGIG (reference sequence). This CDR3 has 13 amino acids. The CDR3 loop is CAWKPGGGSPLHF. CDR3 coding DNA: TGTGCCTGGAAACCAGGGGGAGGTTCACCCCTCCACTTT.

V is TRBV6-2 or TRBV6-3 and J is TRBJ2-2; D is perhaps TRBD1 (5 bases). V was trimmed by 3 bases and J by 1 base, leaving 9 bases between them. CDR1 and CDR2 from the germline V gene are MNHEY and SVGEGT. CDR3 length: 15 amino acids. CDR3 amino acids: CASSYGQMNTGELFF. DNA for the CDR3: TGTGCCAGCAGTTATGGACAAATGAACACCGGGGAGCTGTTTTTT.

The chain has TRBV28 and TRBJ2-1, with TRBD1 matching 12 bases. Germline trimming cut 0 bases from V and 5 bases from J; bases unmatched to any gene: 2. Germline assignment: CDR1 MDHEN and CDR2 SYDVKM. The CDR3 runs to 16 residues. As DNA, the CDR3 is TGTGCCAGCAGTTTATGGGGACAGGGGGCGGACAATGAGCAGTTCTTC. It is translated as CASSLWGQGADNEQFF.

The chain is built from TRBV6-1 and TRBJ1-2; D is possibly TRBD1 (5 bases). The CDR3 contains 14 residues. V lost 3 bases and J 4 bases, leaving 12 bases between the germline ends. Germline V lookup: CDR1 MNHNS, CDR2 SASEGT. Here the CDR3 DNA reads TGTGCCAGCAGTGACATCCAGGGCCTCTATGGCTACACCTTC. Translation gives CASSDIQGLYGYTF.

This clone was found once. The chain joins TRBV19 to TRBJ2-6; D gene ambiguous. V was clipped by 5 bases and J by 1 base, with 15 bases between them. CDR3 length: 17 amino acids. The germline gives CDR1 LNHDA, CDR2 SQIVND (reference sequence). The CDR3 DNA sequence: TGTGCCAGTAGTTCCCCCCCCAACTTTTCTGGGGCCAACGTCCTGACTTTC. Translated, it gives CASSSPPNFSGANVLTF.

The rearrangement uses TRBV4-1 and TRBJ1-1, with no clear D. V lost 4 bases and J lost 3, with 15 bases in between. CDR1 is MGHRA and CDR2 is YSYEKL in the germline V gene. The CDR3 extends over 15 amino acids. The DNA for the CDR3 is TGCGCCAGCAGCCTGCGAGACTTACGAGACACTGAAGCTTTCTTT. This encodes CASSLRDLRDTEAFF.

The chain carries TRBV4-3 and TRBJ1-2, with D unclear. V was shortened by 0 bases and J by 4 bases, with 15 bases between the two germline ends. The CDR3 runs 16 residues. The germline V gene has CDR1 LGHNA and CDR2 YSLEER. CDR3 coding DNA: TGCGCCAGCAGCCAAGATAAGGCCGGGAGCCGCTATGGCTACACCTTC. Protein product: CASSQDKAGSRYGYTF.

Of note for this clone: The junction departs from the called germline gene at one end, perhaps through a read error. In DNA form, the CDR3 reads TGTGCCACTAGTAGGGGACGGGCACCCTACGAGCAGTACTTC. It encodes CATSRGRAPYEQYF. The chain couples TRBV19 to TRBJ2-7, with D possibly being TRBD1 or TRBD2 (5 bases each). Germline V gene data show CDR1 as LNHDA and CDR2 as SQIVND (reference sequence). This CDR3 contains 14 residues.

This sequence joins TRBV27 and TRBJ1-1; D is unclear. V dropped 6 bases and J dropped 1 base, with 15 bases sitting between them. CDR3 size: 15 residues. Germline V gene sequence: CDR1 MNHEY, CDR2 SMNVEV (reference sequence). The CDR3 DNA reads TGTGCCAGCAGCCCTCCTCGGGGTAGGAACACTGAAGCTTTCTTT. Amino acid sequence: CASSPPRGRNTEAFF.

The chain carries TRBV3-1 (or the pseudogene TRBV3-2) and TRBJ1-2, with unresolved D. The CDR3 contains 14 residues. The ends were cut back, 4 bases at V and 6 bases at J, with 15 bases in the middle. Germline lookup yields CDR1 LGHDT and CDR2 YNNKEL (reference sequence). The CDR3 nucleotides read TGTGCCAGCAGCCCAAGGTCGCGGCGGGATGGCTACACCTTC. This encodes CASSPRSRRDGYTF.

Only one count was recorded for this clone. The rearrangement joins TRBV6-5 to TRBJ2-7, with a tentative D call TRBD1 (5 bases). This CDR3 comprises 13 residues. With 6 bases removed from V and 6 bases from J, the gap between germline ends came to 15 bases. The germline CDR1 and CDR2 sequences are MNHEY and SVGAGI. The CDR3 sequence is CASSRAGIGEQYF. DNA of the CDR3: TGTGCCAGCAGCCGGGCAGGGATTGGCGAGCAGTACTTC.

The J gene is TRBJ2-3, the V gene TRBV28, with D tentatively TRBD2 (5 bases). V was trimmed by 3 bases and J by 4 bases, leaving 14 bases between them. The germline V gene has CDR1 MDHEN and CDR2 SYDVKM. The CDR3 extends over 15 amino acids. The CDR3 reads CASSFIGKGADTQYF. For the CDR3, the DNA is TGTGCCAGCAGTTTCATCGGGAAGGGAGCAGATACGCAGTATTTT.

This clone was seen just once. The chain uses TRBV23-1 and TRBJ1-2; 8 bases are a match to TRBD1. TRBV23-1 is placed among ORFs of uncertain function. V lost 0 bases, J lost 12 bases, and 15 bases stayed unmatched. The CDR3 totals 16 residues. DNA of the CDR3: TGCGCCAGCAGTCAATCGTCGGCAGGGGGCAGGGGGAAGAACACCTTC. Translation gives CASSQSSAGGRGKNTF.

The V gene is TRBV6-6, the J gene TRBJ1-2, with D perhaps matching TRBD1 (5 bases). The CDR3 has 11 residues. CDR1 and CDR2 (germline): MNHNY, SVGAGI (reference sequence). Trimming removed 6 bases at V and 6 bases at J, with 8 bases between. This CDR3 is CASRGTDGYTF. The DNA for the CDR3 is TGTGCCAGCAGAGGGACGGATGGCTACACCTTC.